The 25 T cell receptor beta chains below all came from one sample that was sequenced in a study of technical replicates of blood from a few donors. The method was immunoSEQ multiplex PCR; TCRdb's version includes in-frame clones alone and lacks a portion of them. There are tens of thousands of clones in the sample; approximately 94% occur only once, and 3% lies in the top ten. Material for sequencing was PBMCs. The receptor set was obtained from a human donor in good health. Some clones in this sample may be carry-over from other donors' samples.

The V and J genes are TRBV2 and TRBJ2-7; D possibly corresponds to TRBD1 (6 bases). Trimming pared 6 bases from V and 0 bases from J, leaving 9 bases between. CDR1 SNHLY and CDR2 FYNNEI come from the germline V gene. The CDR3 consists of 13 residues. The CDR3, as DNA: TGTGCCAGCAGAGCAGGGGTCTCCTACGAGCAGTACTTC. Translated: CASRAGVSYEQYF.

The genes are TRBV18 and TRBJ1-2, with TRBD1 matching over 7 bases. Germline V gives CDR1 KGHSH, CDR2 LQKENI. V was clipped by 0 bases and J by 8 bases; unmatched bases: 9. The CDR3 loop spans 15 amino acids. CDR3 bases: TGTGCCAGCTCACCACCGGACAGGCCCAGAAGGGGCTACACCTTC. Protein product: CASSPPDRPRRGYTF.

V usage is TRBV6-6 and J usage is TRBJ1-2; D unclear. This CDR3 comprises 15 residues. Germline V lookup: CDR1 MNHNY, CDR2 SVGAGI (reference sequence). Trimming took off 0 bases at V and 3 bases at J, with 11 bases between the two ends. The chain's CDR3 is CASSYSSGRYYGYTF. As DNA, the CDR3 is TGTGCCAGCAGTTACTCGTCCGGGAGGTACTATGGCTACACCTTC.

V is TRBV7-9 and J is TRBJ1-4, with D unclear. CDR1 and CDR2 (germline): SEHNR, FQNEAQ (reference sequence). V was shortened by 0 bases and J by 8 bases, with 7 bases between the two germline ends. The CDR3 runs 13 residues. Here the CDR3 reads CASSLARGEKLFF. DNA of the CDR3: TGTGCCAGCAGCTTAGCGAGAGGGGAAAAACTGTTTTTT.

The chain recombines TRBV11-1 with TRBJ2-7; TRBD1 is a possible D gene (7 bases). Per the germline V gene, CDR1 is SGHAT and CDR2 is FQDESV (reference sequence). CDR3 size: 14 residues. The V and J ends lost 5 bases and 1 base respectively, with 12 bases between them. CDR3 DNA sequence: TGTGCCAGCAGCCACCCAGGGGGGTCCTACGAGCAGTACTTC. The encoded protein is CASSHPGGSYEQYF.

The chain joins TRBV7-6 to TRBJ2-7, with TRBD2 matching over 7 bases. This CDR3 contains 14 residues. The J segment lost 4 bases and the V segment lost 1 base, leaving 4 bases of the junction unmatched. Germline loops: CDR1 SGHVS, CDR2 FNYEAQ. The CDR3: CASSLERDEYEQYF. The DNA of the CDR3 is TGTGCCAGCAGCTTAGAGCGGGACGAGTACGAGCAGTACTTC.

The chain combines TRBV7-9 with TRBJ2-3; 11 nucleotides agree with TRBD2. Trimming removed 5 bases from V and 0 bases from J; junction bases left unmatched: 4. The CDR3 consists of 16 residues. The germline V gene has CDR1 SEHNR and CDR2 FQNEAQ (reference sequence). The chain's CDR3 is CASSVLAGVSTDTQYF. CDR3 sequence (DNA): TGTGCCAGCAGCGTACTAGCGGGGGTTAGCACAGATACGCAGTATTTT.

This clone was detected only once. The V and J genes are TRBV5-4 and TRBJ1-2, with a possible D match to TRBD1 (5 bases). The length of the CDR3 is 14 residues. CDR1 and CDR2 from the germline V gene are SGHNT and YYREEE (reference sequence). Trimming shortened V by 0 bases and J by 5 bases, and 11 bases separated the two germline ends. Written as DNA, the CDR3 is TGTGCCAGCAGCTTGGCCGGGGGTACGTATGGCTACACCTTC. Its translation: CASSLAGGTYGYTF.

The rearrangement joins TRBV4-3 to TRBJ1-3, with D maybe TRBD1 (6 bases). The CDR3 consists of 14 residues. The germline gives CDR1 LGHNA, CDR2 YSLEER. Trimming took 1 base from V and 6 from J, leaving 10 bases between them. The CDR3 DNA sequence: TGCGCCAGCAGCCAAGTACAGGGTGAAAACACCATATATTTT. Protein sequence: CASSQVQGENTIYF.

The chain joins TRBV5-6 to TRBJ1-1; D is unresolved. The CDR3 sequence is 15 residues long. V was clipped by 2 bases and J by 0 bases, with 11 bases between them. Looked up from germline, CDR1 is SGHDT and CDR2 is YYEEEE. CDR3 loop: CASSLDGDMNTEAFF. The DNA for the CDR3 is TGTGCCAGCAGCTTAGACGGTGACATGAACACTGAAGCTTTCTTT. The complete variable domain, with remaining parts taken from reference TRBV5-6 and TRBJ1-1, reads DAGVTQSPTHLIKTRGQQVTLRCSPKSGHDTVSWYQQALGQGPQFIFQYYEEEERQRGNFPDRFSGHQFPNYSSELNVNALLLGDSALYLCASSLDGDMNTEAFFGQGTRLTVV.

V is TRBV5-6 and J is TRBJ2-1; 7 bases fit TRBD2. Germline trimming cut 4 bases from V and 6 bases from J; bases unmatched to any gene: 10. CDR3 length: 15 residues. The V gene's germline CDR1 is SGHDT and CDR2 YYEEEE. The CDR3 region is CASSPRGGAVNEQFF. CDR3 coding DNA: TGTGCCAGCAGCCCGAGGGGAGGGGCGGTCAATGAGCAGTTCTTC.

The chain couples TRBV27 to TRBJ2-5, with D possibly TRBD1 on 5 matching bases. CDR1 is MNHEY, CDR2 SMNVEV, per germline (reference sequence). The CDR3 has 15 amino acids. Trimming took off 0 bases at V and 5 bases at J, with 13 bases between the two ends. The CDR3 DNA follows: TGTGCCAGCAGTTTATCGAGGACAATCAGGGAGACCCAGTACTTC. Its translation is CASSLSRTIRETQYF.

The V call is TRBV7-3, the J call TRBJ2-1; 13 nucleotides agree with TRBD2. This CDR3 has 17 residues. Trimming removed 5 bases from V and 0 bases from J; junction bases left unmatched: 4. Germline loops: CDR1 SGHTA, CDR2 FQGTGA. This chain's CDR3 is CASSPTSGGGSYNEQFF. CDR3 in DNA: TGTGCCAGCAGCCCTACTAGCGGGGGGGGCTCCTACAATGAGCAGTTCTTC.

The J gene is TRBJ2-7, the V gene TRBV7-9, with TRBD2 matching over 8 bases. The germline V gene encodes CDR1 SEHNR and CDR2 FQNEAQ (reference sequence). This CDR3 region has 14 residues. The trim removed 7 bases at V and 1 base at J, leaving 6 bases unmatched. The CDR3 here is CASTKAGESYEQYF. As DNA, the CDR3 is TGTGCCAGCACCAAAGCGGGAGAGTCCTACGAGCAGTACTTC.

The chain combines TRBV19 with TRBJ1-1; TRBD1 agrees at 7 bases. This CDR3 contains 15 residues. With V trimmed by 6 bases and J by 1 base, 8 bases remained unmatched. Germline V CDR1 and CDR2: LNHDA, SQIVND (reference sequence). DNA for the CDR3: TGTGCCAGTAGAAGATTTGGGACAGAGAACACTGAAGCTTTCTTT. Amino acid sequence: CASRRFGTENTEAFF.

V and J are TRBV7-2 and TRBJ2-2; the D is unclear. The germline V gene has CDR1 SGHTA and CDR2 FQGNSA. V was pared by 2 bases and J by 6 bases, with 7 bases between. The CDR3 is made up of 13 amino acids. The CDR3 region is CASSLFLSGELFF. Here the CDR3 DNA reads TGTGCCAGCAGCTTATTTCTTTCCGGGGAGCTGTTTTTT.

The chain carries TRBV5-1 and TRBJ2-7, with 9 bases that match TRBD2. V lost 3 bases and J lost 3; bases outside the gene matches: 7. This CDR3 comprises 15 residues. The V gene's germline CDR1 is SGHRS and CDR2 YFSETQ. The DNA for the CDR3 is TGCGCCAGCAGCTATTGGGTAGCGGGAGACTACGAGCAGTACTTC. This gives the protein CASSYWVAGDYEQYF.

The sample holds one count of this clone. The CDR3 region is CASGILQGTEAFF. The CDR3 bases are TGTGCTAGTGGTATCCTCCAGGGAACTGAAGCTTTCTTT. The chain is built from TRBV12-5 and TRBJ1-1, with a weak D call TRBD1 (5 bases). The CDR3 sequence is 13 residues long. Germline V gene sequence: CDR1 LGHNT, CDR2 FRNRAP. Trimming stripped 5 bases from V and 5 bases from J, with 12 bases between.

The J gene is TRBJ2-1, the V gene TRBV13, with 8 bases aligning to TRBD2. CDR1 is PRHDT, CDR2 FYEKMQ, per germline (reference sequence). The CDR3 loop spans 15 amino acids. V lost 5 bases and J lost 6; bases outside the gene matches: 9. CDR3 amino acids: CASSLERERLNEQFF. CDR3 DNA sequence: TGTGCCAGCAGCCTGGAGCGGGAGAGGCTCAATGAGCAGTTCTTC.

This chain uses TRBV2 with TRBJ1-6, with a tentative D call TRBD1 (6 bases). Trimming took off 6 bases at V and 9 bases at J, with 18 bases between the two ends. This CDR3 spans 15 amino acids. CDR1 is SNHLY and CDR2 is FYNNEI in the germline V gene. CDR3 loop: CASRRNGGLGSPLHF. The CDR3 DNA sequence: TGTGCCAGCAGGCGAAACGGGGGGCTCGGTTCACCCCTCCACTTT. The full variable domain, in which reference TRBV2 and TRBJ1-6 provide the parts outside the CDR3, is EPEVTQTPSHQVTQMGQEVILRCVPISNHLYFYWYRQILGQKVEFLVSFYNNEISEKSEIFDDQFSVERPDGSNFTLKIRSTKLEDSAMYFCASRRNGGLGSPLHFGNGTRLTVT.

This clone has only one observation. V gene TRBV10-3 combines with J gene TRBJ2-2; the match to TRBD2 covers 7 bases. The CDR3 is 13 residues long. V trimming: 8 bases; J trimming: 5 bases; junction bases outside the gene matches: 5. Germline V lookup: CDR1 ENHRY, CDR2 SYGVKD. The CDR3 protein is CAIAGEGTGELFF. The CDR3 nucleotides are TGTGCCATCGCGGGAGAGGGGACCGGGGAGCTGTTTTTT.

J is TRBJ1-2 and V is TRBV10-1, with 7 nucleotides matching TRBD1. V shed 6 bases and J 1 base; nucleotides not matched to a gene: 5. Germline CDR1 reads WNHNN; CDR2 reads SYGVQD (reference sequence). The CDR3 is 14 residues long. CDR3 DNA: TGCGCCAGCAGCACCGACAGGGATAACTATGGCTACACCTTC. Protein: CASSTDRDNYGYTF.

The chain combines TRBV13 with TRBJ2-2; no definite D call. The CDR3 extends over 12 amino acids. Per the germline V gene, CDR1 is PRHDT and CDR2 is FYEKMQ (reference sequence). Trimming removed 6 bases at V and 3 bases at J, with 5 bases between. The CDR3 DNA sequence: TGTGCCAGCAGATCTTACACCGGGGAGCTGTTTTTT. Translating gives CASRSYTGELFF.

This clone showed up just once. This chain joins TRBV4-3 and TRBJ2-2; 9 bases are a match to TRBD2. This CDR3 spans 16 amino acids. V was clipped by 4 bases and J by 0 bases; unmatched bases: 3. In germline, CDR1 is LGHNA, CDR2 YSLEER. This chain's CDR3 is CASSRIAGANTGELFF. Here the CDR3 DNA reads TGCGCCAGCAGCCGTATAGCGGGGGCGAACACCGGGGAGCTGTTTTTT.

The chain has TRBV4-2 and TRBJ1-2, with 8 positions matching TRBD1. Germline CDR1 LGHNA, CDR2 YNFKEQ. The CDR3 consists of 15 residues. Trimming at V came to 1 base and at J to 2 bases, leaving 3 bases not matched to a gene. The CDR3 coding sequence is TGTGCCAGCAGCCAAGGACAGGGGAGGAACTATGGCTACACCTTC. Amino acid sequence: CASSQGQGRNYGYTF.